This T cell receptor (beta chain) stems from a study of T cell responses to AZD1222 COVID-19 vaccine. The study, taken as a whole, reports: Spike-specific TCR breadth and depth were elevated following two AZD1222 doses.

To note about this clone: The antigen remains undetermined.

This CDR3 is built from 16 residues. V shed 0 bases and J shed 1 base, with 12 bases lying between them. From germline, CDR1 is LGHNA and CDR2 YNFKEQ. Clones were sequenced by immunoSEQ multiplex PCR, and TCRdb holds only the in-frame ones, with some missing. This table holds nearly 90,000 clones, roughly 90% found once. The rearrangement links TRBV4-2 to TRBJ1-2; D not certain. The TCR sequence derives from an adult who received the AZD1222 COVID-19 vaccine. The input for sequencing was peripheral blood, taken 28 days after the second AZD1222 dose. CDR3 DNA: TGTGCCAGCAGCCAAGATTCCGGGGTGTTTAACTATGGCTACACCTTC. Residues: CASSQDSGVFNYGYTF.